This section outlines one TCR beta chain sequence together with its context. V lost 1 base to trimming and J lost 2 bases, with 7 bases between them. The CDR3 length is 13 residues. CDR1 and CDR2 (germline): SGHNT, YYREEE (reference sequence). This entry is derived from a study of T cell changes during pregnancy in multiple sclerosis. The repertoire was sequenced with immunoSEQ multiplex PCR; TCRdb's copy has only in-frame clones and lacks some. Among about 38,000 clones, roughly 91% were seen once, and the ten largest hold about 6.3%. This clonotype was obtained from a female donor with multiple sclerosis, enrolled in a pregnancy study. The input for sequencing was CD8+ T cells from peripheral blood mononuclear cells, taken in the second trimester of pregnancy. The chain recombines TRBV5-4 with TRBJ2-7; D is ambiguous. The CDR3 sequence: CASSLSETYEQYF. The CDR3 DNA reads as TGTGCCAGCAGCTTGTCAGAAACCTACGAGCAGTACTTC. The whole variable domain, filled in from reference TRBV5-4 and TRBJ2-7, reads ETGVTQSPTHLIKTRGQQVTLRCSSQSGHNTVSWYQQALGQGPQFIFQYYREEENGRGNFPPRFSGLQFPNYSSELNVNALELDDSALYLCASSLSETYEQYFGPGTRLTVT.